The 24 T cell receptor beta chains in this list originate from one sample, sequenced in a study of Graves' ophthalmopathy and Graves' hyperthyroidism. Amplifying from RNA transcripts, the study obtained TCR beta CDR3 regions. First-round RT-PCR used HTBI primers; second-round multiplex PCR followed. Each CDR3 protein gets one entry after TCRdb re-called the multiplex PCR reads with MiXCR. The repertoire holds about 400,000 distinct CDR3 sequences, with around 21% as singletons. The source material was peripheral blood. All receptors come from a woman under 30 with stable Graves' hyperthyroidism.

This clonotype was picked up a small number of times. Since no conserved phenylalanine or tryptophan closes the CDR3, a read error is the likely cause. The chain links TRBV6-1 to TRBJ1-1; the D gene is possibly TRBD1 (5 bases). This CDR3 is 13 amino acids long. From germline, CDR1 is MNHNS and CDR2 SASEGT. The ends were cut back, 7 bases at V and 4 bases at J, with 13 bases in the middle. The CDR3 protein is CASIPDRRTEAFL. DNA of the CDR3: TGTGCCAGCATCCCCGACAGACGCACTGAAGCTTTCCTT.

This clonotype was observed at least ten times. The chain is built from TRBV28 and TRBJ2-7, with 8 nucleotides matching TRBD1. J gave up 2 bases and V 9 bases, and 9 bases lay outside the gene matches. Looked up from germline, CDR1 is MDHEN and CDR2 is SYDVKM. CDR3 length: 14 amino acids. CDR3 loop: CASTGGTGTYEQYF. For the CDR3, the DNA is TGTGCCAGTACAGGGGGGACAGGAACCTACGAGCAGTACTTC.

This clonotype was detected ten times or more. The chain joins TRBV27 to TRBJ1-5, with no clear D. V lost 3 bases and J 1 base, leaving 10 bases between the germline ends. The CDR3 is 15 residues long. CDR1 is MNHEY and CDR2 is SMNVEV in the germline V gene (reference sequence). CDR3 bases: TGTGCCAGCAGTTTTGTTGGGGAAAGCAATCAGCCCCAGCATTTT. Protein: CASSFVGESNQPQHF.

This clonotype was seen many times. The chain joins TRBV20-1 to TRBJ1-3, with D unresolved. CDR1 and CDR2 (germline): DFQATT, SNEGSKA (reference sequence). Trimming took 7 bases from V and 1 from J, leaving 14 bases between them. CDR3 length: 14 residues. The CDR3 loop reads CSVPSRGSGNTIYF. The CDR3 coding sequence is TGCAGTGTCCCAAGCAGAGGTTCTGGAAACACCATATATTTT.

This clonotype was counted many times. A junction end diverges from the germline sequence, so it may reflect a read error. This rearrangement joins TRBV12-3 or TRBV12-4 to TRBJ2-7; a possible D gene is TRBD1 (5 bases). The CDR3 runs 14 residues. The CDR3 DNA is TGTGCCTGCAGTCCCAGGGATATGGCCTACGAGCAGTACTTC. Protein product: CACSPRDMAYEQYF.

This clonotype was seen ten or more times. The genes are TRBV28 and TRBJ2-7, with 9 bases that match TRBD1. The CDR3 runs to 17 residues. The germline V gene encodes CDR1 MDHEN and CDR2 SYDVKM. V lost 3 bases, J lost 1 base, and 10 bases stayed unmatched. The CDR3 protein is CASSFVLLTGGSYEQYF. Here the CDR3 DNA reads TGTGCCAGCAGTTTCGTTCTCTTGACAGGGGGGTCCTACGAGCAGTACTTC. The full variable domain, its missing parts supplied by reference TRBV28 and TRBJ2-7, is DVKVTQSSRYLVKRTGEKVFLECVQDMDHENMFWYRQDPGLGLRLIYFSYDVKMKEKGDIPEGYSVSREKKERFSLILESASTNQTSMYLCASSFVLLTGGSYEQYFGPGTRLTVT.

In this sample, this clonotype turned up many times. The gene calls are TRBV19 and TRBJ1-1; tentative D call: TRBD1 (6 bases). The V end lost 0 bases, the J end lost 11 bases, and 16 bases lay between the germline ends. Germline lookup yields CDR1 LNHDA and CDR2 SQIVND (reference sequence). The CDR3 contains 14 residues. The CDR3 here is CASSIDRDTAMAFF. The DNA for the CDR3 is TGTGCCAGTAGTATAGACCGGGACACGGCTATGGCTTTCTTT.

Of note for this clonotype: A much larger clone differs by one base, so this may be a read error. The chain joins TRBV12-3 or TRBV12-4 to TRBJ1-1, with 8 bases fitting TRBD1. After removal of 10 bases from V and 4 bases from J, the junction contained 2 bases not matched to a gene. The CDR3 length is 11 residues. CDR3 coding DNA: TGTGCCATCAGGGGGCCCACTGAAGCTTTCTTT. Protein: CAIRGPTEAFF.

This clonotype was counted ten times or more. The rearrangement links TRBV6-2 or TRBV6-3 to TRBJ2-5; 10 nucleotides line up with TRBD1. This CDR3 contains 14 residues. With V trimmed by 2 bases and J by 5 bases, 2 bases remained unmatched. The germline gives CDR1 MNHEY, CDR2 SVGEGT. CDR3 in DNA: TGTGCCAGCAGTTACCGGACAGGGGGGGAGACCCAGTACTTC. It translates to CASSYRTGGETQYF.

This clonotype was seen more than once but under ten times. CDR3 DNA: TGTGCCAGCAGGACGACAGGGGGGCACACTGAAGCTTTCTTT. Translating gives CASRTTGGHTEAFF. The chain employs TRBV12-3 or TRBV12-4 and TRBJ1-1; 9 bases map to TRBD1. This CDR3 is built from 14 residues. V lost 6 bases and J lost 3; bases outside the gene matches: 5.

This clonotype appeared many times. The J gene is TRBJ2-5, the V gene TRBV18, with a tentative D call TRBD2 (5 bases). Germline V lookup: CDR1 KGHSH, CDR2 LQKENI. The V and J ends lost 4 bases and 4 bases respectively, with 10 bases between them. The CDR3 sequence is 13 residues long. The CDR3 nucleotides are TGTGCCAGCTCACGTGGCGGAGGAGAGACCCAGTACTTC. It specifies CASSRGGGETQYF.

This chain links TRBV27 with TRBJ1-1, with D tentatively TRBD1 (6 bases). The CDR3 covers 15 residues. V was cut by 3 bases and J by 0 bases, with 11 bases left in between. Germline assignment: CDR1 MNHEY and CDR2 SMNVEV (reference sequence). The CDR3 reads CASSLDSPVNTEAFF. The DNA for the CDR3 is TGTGCCAGCAGTTTGGACAGCCCCGTGAACACTGAAGCTTTCTTT.

This clonotype came up many times. The chain uses TRBV25-1 and TRBJ1-2; D is uncertain. In germline, CDR1 is MGHDK, CDR2 SYGVNS. The CDR3 sequence is 14 residues long. Between the trimmed V and J ends, which lost 0 bases and 1 base, there was a span of 6 bases. This CDR3 reads CASSEYRFNYGYTF. CDR3 DNA sequence: TGTGCCAGCAGTGAATACAGGTTTAACTATGGCTACACCTTC.

Of note for this clonotype: The CDR3 carries no conserved terminal phenylalanine or tryptophan, so it likely arises from a read error. This chain uses TRBV28 with TRBJ1-1; possible D gene TRBD1, 5 bases. The CDR3 has 12 residues. CDR1 MDHEN and CDR2 SYDVKM come from the germline V gene. V was shortened by 11 bases and J by 4 bases, with 14 bases between the two germline ends. The CDR3 here is CALAGRGTEAFV. CDR3 in DNA: TGTGCCCTCGCGGGGAGGGGCACTGAAGCTTTCGTT.

This clonotype showed up many times. The V call is TRBV12-3 or TRBV12-4, the J call TRBJ1-6; maybe TRBD1 (5 bases). The CDR3 is made up of 14 amino acids. Between the trimmed V and J ends, which lost 7 bases and 1 base, there was a span of 8 bases. The CDR3 spells CASNGGSYNSPLHF. CDR3 bases: TGTGCCAGCAACGGGGGATCCTATAATTCACCCCTCCACTTT.

This clonotype has at least ten counts. V usage is TRBV12-5 and J usage is TRBJ2-5; D is ambiguous. Germline lookup yields CDR1 LGHNT and CDR2 FRNRAP. The CDR3 consists of 9 residues. V was trimmed by 9 bases and J by 5 bases, leaving 4 bases between them. Here the CDR3 DNA reads TGTGCTAGGAGCGAGACCCAGTACTTC. Its protein product is CARSETQYF.

This chain links TRBV12-3 or TRBV12-4 with TRBJ2-7, with D tentatively TRBD1 (6 bases). This CDR3 has 15 amino acids. The V gene lost 4 bases and the J gene lost 5 bases, with 18 bases spanning the gap. Written as DNA, the CDR3 is TGTGCCAGCAGTTCAGGGGACCTAAACTTCCACGAGCAGTACTTC. This codes for CASSSGDLNFHEQYF.

A few counts support this clonotype. This rearrangement joins TRBV30 to TRBJ1-2, with a tentative D call TRBD1 (5 bases). Trimming took 3 bases from V and 8 from J, leaving 13 bases between them. Germline assignment: CDR1 GTSNPN and CDR2 SVGIG (reference sequence). This CDR3 comprises 12 residues. The CDR3 protein is CAWRGRVGGYTF. The CDR3, as DNA: TGTGCCTGGAGGGGCAGGGTGGGCGGCTACACCTTC.

Ten or more counts support this clonotype. V usage is TRBV6-5 and J usage is TRBJ2-7; D is possibly TRBD1 or TRBD2 (5 bases each). The V end lost 2 bases, the J end lost 2 bases, and 13 bases lay between the germline ends. The CDR3 has 15 residues. Per the germline V gene, CDR1 is MNHEY and CDR2 is SVGAGI. The CDR3 coding sequence is TGTGCCAGCAGTTACGGGGCAGCGGTTCCCTACGAGCAGTACTTC. Protein: CASSYGAAVPYEQYF.

The table lists this clonotype with many counts. The V and J genes are TRBV7-8 and TRBJ2-7; D could derive from TRBD1 or TRBD2 (6 bases each). The CDR3 runs to 15 residues. V dropped 3 bases and J dropped 0 bases, with 12 bases sitting between them. From germline, CDR1 is SGHVS and CDR2 FQNEAQ. CDR3 region: CASSFTGRSSYEQYF. The CDR3 coding sequence is TGTGCCAGCAGCTTTACAGGGAGGAGCTCCTACGAGCAGTACTTC.

This clonotype was observed at least ten times. The chain couples TRBV12-3 or TRBV12-4 to TRBJ2-5, with D hard to call. This CDR3 comprises 14 residues. V was trimmed by 2 bases and J by 7 bases, leaving 14 bases between them. CDR3 residues: CASSLNPDRGTQYF. The CDR3 nucleotides are TGTGCCAGCAGTTTAAACCCGGATCGTGGGACCCAGTACTTC.

V gene TRBV12-3 or TRBV12-4 combines with J gene TRBJ1-2; possibly TRBD1 for D (5 bases). The CDR3 runs to 15 residues. V was cut by 0 bases and J by 4 bases, with 12 bases left in between. The CDR3 DNA sequence: TGTGCCAGCAGTTTAGCGAGCCAGGGTACCTATGGCTACACCTTC. Its translation: CASSLASQGTYGYTF.

The rearrangement joins TRBV30 to TRBJ2-7; D is uncertain. The CDR3 runs 13 residues. Germline values: CDR1 GTSNPN, CDR2 SVGIG (reference sequence). V lost 2 bases and J lost 0, with 8 bases in between. CDR3 DNA: TGTGCCTGGAGTAGGGATGTCTCCTACGAGCAGTACTTC. Encoded protein: CAWSRDVSYEQYF.

The rearrangement links TRBV2 to TRBJ1-1; tentatively, D is TRBD1 (5 bases). V was shortened by 5 bases and J by 8 bases, with 12 bases between the two germline ends. CDR3 length: 12 amino acids. Germline values: CDR1 SNHLY, CDR2 FYNNEI. CDR3 DNA sequence: TGTGCCAGCAGTCCCGGGACGTACGAAGCTTTCTTT. Its translation: CASSPGTYEAFF.